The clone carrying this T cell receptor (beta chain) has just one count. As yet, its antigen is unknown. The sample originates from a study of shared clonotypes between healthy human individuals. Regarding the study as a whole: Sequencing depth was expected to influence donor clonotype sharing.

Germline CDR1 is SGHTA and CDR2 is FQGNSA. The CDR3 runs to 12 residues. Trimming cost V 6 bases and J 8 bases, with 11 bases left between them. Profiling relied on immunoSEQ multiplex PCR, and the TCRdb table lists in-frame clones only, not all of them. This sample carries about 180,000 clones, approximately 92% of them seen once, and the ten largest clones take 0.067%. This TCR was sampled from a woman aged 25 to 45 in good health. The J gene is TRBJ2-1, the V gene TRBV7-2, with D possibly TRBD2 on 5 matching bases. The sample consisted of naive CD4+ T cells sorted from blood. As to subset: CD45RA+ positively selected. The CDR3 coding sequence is TGTGCCAGCAGATCACCCGGGGATGAGCAGTTCTTC. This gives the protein CASRSPGDEQFF.